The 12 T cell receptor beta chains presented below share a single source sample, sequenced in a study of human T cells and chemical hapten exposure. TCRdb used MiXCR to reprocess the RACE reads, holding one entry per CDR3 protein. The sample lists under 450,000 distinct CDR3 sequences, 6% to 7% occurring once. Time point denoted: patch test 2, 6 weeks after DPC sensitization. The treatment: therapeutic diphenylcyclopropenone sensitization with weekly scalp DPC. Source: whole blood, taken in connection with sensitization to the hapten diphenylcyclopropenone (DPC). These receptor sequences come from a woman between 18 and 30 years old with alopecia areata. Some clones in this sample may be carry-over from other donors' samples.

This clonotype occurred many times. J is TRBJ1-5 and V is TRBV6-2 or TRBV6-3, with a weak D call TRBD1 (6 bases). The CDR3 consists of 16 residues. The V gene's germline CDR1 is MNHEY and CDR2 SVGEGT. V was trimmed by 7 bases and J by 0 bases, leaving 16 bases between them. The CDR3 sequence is CASIAADSRSNQPQHF. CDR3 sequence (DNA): TGTGCCAGCATTGCGGCGGACAGCCGTAGCAATCAGCCCCAGCATTTT.

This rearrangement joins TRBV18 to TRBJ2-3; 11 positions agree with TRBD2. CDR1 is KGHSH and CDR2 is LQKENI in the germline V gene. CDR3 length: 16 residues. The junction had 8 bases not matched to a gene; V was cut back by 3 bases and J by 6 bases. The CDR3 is CASSPGVAGGLDTQYF. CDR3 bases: TGTGCCAGCTCACCCGGAGTAGCGGGGGGGCTGGATACGCAGTATTTT.

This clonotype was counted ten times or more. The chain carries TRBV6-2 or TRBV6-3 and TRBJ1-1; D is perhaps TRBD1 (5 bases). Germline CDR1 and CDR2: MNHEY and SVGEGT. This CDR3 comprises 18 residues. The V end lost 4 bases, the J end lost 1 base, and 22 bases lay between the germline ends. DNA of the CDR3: TGTGCCAGCAGTTCCCTTGACAGCCCGGCCATTCGGAACACTGAAGCTTTCTTT. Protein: CASSSLDSPAIRNTEAFF.

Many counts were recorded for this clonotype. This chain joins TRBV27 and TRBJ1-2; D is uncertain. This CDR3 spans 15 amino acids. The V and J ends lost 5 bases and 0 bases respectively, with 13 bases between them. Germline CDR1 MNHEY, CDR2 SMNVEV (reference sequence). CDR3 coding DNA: TGTGCCAGCAGTCCCGACTGGGGTTCTAACTATGGCTACACCTTC. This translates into CASSPDWGSNYGYTF.

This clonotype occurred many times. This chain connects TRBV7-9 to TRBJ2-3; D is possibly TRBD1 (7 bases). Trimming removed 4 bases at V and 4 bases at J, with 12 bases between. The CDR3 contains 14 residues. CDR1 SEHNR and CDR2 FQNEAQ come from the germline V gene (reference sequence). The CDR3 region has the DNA TGTGCCAGCAGCTCACAGGGGAGGCCAGATACGCAGTATTTT. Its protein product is CASSSQGRPDTQYF.

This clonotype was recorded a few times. This chain's CDR3 is CASSLLGVRYEQYF. The CDR3 coding sequence is TGTGCCAGCAGTCTCCTGGGAGTCCGATACGAGCAGTACTTC. The chain is built from TRBV6-2 or TRBV6-3 and TRBJ2-7, with D maybe TRBD2 (5 bases). Germline V CDR1 and CDR2: MNHEY, SVGEGT. This CDR3 is built from 14 residues. V was trimmed by 5 bases and J by 4 bases, leaving 15 bases between them.

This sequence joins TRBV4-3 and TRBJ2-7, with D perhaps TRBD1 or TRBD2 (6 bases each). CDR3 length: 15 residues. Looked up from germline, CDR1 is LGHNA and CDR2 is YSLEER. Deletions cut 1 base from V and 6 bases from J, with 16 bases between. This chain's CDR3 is CASSQGYGGGSEQYF. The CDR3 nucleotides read TGCGCCAGCAGCCAAGGGTATGGAGGGGGATCCGAGCAGTACTTC.

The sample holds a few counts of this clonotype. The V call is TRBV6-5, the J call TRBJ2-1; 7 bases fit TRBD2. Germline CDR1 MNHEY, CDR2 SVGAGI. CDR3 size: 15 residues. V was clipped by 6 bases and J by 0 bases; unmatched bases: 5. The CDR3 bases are TGTGCCAGCAGACGGGGGGTTAGCTCCTACAATGAGCAGTTCTTC. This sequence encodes CASRRGVSSYNEQFF.

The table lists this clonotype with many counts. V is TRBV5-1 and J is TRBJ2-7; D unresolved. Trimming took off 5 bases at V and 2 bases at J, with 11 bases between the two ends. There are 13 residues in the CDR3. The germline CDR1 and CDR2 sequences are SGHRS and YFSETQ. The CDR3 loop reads CASRLDGPYEQYF. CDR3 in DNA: TGCGCCAGCAGACTCGACGGGCCCTACGAGCAGTACTTC.

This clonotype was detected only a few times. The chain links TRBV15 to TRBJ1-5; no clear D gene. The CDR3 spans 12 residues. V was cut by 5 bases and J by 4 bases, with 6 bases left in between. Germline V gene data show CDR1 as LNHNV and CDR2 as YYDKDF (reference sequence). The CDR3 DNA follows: TGTGCCACCAGCGGGGTTAATCAGCCCCAGCATTTT. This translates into CATSGVNQPQHF.

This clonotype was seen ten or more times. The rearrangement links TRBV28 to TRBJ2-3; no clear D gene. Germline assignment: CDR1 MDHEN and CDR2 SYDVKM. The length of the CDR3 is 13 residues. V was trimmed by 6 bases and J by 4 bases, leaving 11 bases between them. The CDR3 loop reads CASSPSIADTQYF. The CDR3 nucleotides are TGTGCCAGCAGCCCCTCCATTGCAGATACGCAGTATTTT.

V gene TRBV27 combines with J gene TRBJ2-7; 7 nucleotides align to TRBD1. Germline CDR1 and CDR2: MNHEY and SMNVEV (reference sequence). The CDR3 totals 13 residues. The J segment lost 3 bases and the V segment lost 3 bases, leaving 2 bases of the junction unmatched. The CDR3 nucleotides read TGTGCCAGCAGTTTTGACAGGGTCTACGAGCAGTACTTC. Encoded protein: CASSFDRVYEQYF.